A selection of T cell receptor beta chains follows, all from one sample in a study of OX40 agonist ivuxolimab in advanced cancers. The data were produced by immunoSEQ multiplex PCR, yet TCRdb's version contains in-frame clones alone and is incomplete. The table records 90,000 to 100,000 clones, 95% to 97% of them present only once. Sequencing was performed on CD4+ or CD8+ T cells sorted from blood, taken in a trial of the OX40 agonist ivuxolimab. These receptors all come from an adult with an advanced solid tumor such as melanoma, head and neck, liver or kidney cancer. The conserved cysteine and the conserved F or W are not part of the CDR3 here.

v_gene,j_gene,CDR3aa
TRBV20-1,TRBJ2-1,SATPTREQF
TRBV27,TRBJ2-1,ASSLGGNEQF
TRBV5-6,TRBJ2-1,ASSLFTGGGGEQF
TRBV5-4,TRBJ2-1,ASSLAGLSGYNEQF
TRBV27,TRBJ2-1,ASNNGGPYNEQF
TRBV4-1,TRBJ2-2,ASSQDRNTGELF
TRBV7-9,TRBJ1-1,ASSSVGDMNTEAF
TRBV2,TRBJ1-1,ASSRGMNTEAF
TRBV28,TRBJ1-5,ASSFRDRGYQPQH
TRBV7-9,TRBJ2-3,ASSSYLAGGNTDTQY
TRBV28,TRBJ2-1,ASSLNSGEYNEQF
TRBV7-3,TRBJ2-1,ASSPGDPGEQF
TRBV4-1,TRBJ2-4,ASSQQTSFDIQY
TRBV27,TRBJ1-5,ASGGTALNQPQH
TRBV7-8,TRBJ2-7,ASSDGDLYEQY
TRBV11-2,TRBJ2-7,ASSLADRGDEQY
TRBV19,TRBJ1-2,AIQAGADGYT
TRBV10-2,TRBJ2-3,ASSESDGSWDTDTQY
TRBV28,TRBJ2-1,ASSTHQLRSSYNEQF
TRBV9,TRBJ1-2,ASSVATPQGARGYT
TRBV18,TRBJ2-7,ASSPTSGLSYEQY
TRBV6-5,TRBJ1-1,ASTKGGTDTEAF
TRBV29-1,TRBJ2-6,SVVPGVAGANVLT
TRBV11-2,TRBJ2-3,ASSTRDKIFPDTQY
TRBV5-4,TRBJ2-5,ASSEGLAGVGETQY
TRBV5-4,TRBJ2-5,ASSLAGYQETQY
TRBV28,TRBJ1-5,ASSEDGVGNQPQH
TRBV19,TRBJ2-1,ASSIGYNEQF
TRBV11-3,TRBJ2-7,ASSLAVGYEQY
TRBV9,TRBJ1-2,ASSETTGLPTFN
TRBV9,TRBJ1-3,ASRESSGNTIY
TRBV6-5,TRBJ2-7,ASSYGAKANEQY
TRBV11-3,TRBJ2-1,ASSPRLGTSGRANEQF
TRBV9,TRBJ1-1,ASSVMGGATPEAF
TRBV7-3,TRBJ2-1,ASSLPTVSGRALNEQF
TRBV30,TRBJ1-2,AWSVPGDWTNYGYT
TRBV6-5,TRBJ1-5,ATAGVGNQPQH